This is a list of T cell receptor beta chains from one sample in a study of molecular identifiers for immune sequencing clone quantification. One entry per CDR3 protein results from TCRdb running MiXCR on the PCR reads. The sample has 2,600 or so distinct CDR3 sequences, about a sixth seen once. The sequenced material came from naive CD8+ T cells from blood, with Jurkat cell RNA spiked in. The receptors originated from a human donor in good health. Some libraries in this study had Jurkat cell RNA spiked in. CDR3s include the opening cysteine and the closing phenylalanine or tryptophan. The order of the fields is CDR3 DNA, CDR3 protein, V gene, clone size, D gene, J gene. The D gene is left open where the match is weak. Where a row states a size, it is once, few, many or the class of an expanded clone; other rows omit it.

TGTGCCAGCAGTCCGGGACAGGGTGATCAGCCCCAGCATTTT	CASSPGQGDQPQHF	TRBV7-6	few	TRBD1	TRBJ1-5
TGCGCCAGCAGCGCCGGGATGGGCCAAAACATTCAGTACTTC	CASSAGMGQNIQYF	TRBV4-3	medium-sized	NA	TRBJ2-4
TGTGCCAGTAGTAAGCGACCGGGACTAGCGAATGAGCAGTTCTTC	CASSKRPGLANEQFF	TRBV19	few	TRBD2	TRBJ2-1
TGTGCCAGCAGCTTAGGGGCAGGGGGGAGTGAAAAACTGTTTTTT	CASSLGAGGSEKLFF	TRBV7-8	large	TRBD1	TRBJ1-4
TGTGCCAGCAGTTTCAGGGGGAGGAATGAAAAACTGTTTTTT	CASSFRGRNEKLFF	TRBV28	medium-sized	TRBD1	TRBJ1-4
TGCAGTGCTACCGGGACAGGGACGGAGAACACTGAAGCTTTCTTT	CSATGTGTENTEAFF	TRBV20-1	NA	TRBD1	TRBJ1-1
TGTGCCAGCAGCTTACTACTATCTGGGGCCAACGTCCTGACTTTC	CASSLLLSGANVLTF	TRBV11-2	medium-sized	NA	TRBJ2-6
TGCGCCAGCAGCTTGGAGACTAGACAAAGGAACGAGCAGTACTTC	CASSLETRQRNEQYF	TRBV5-1	large	NA	TRBJ2-7
TGCGCCAGCAGCCAAGGGAGGGGGCCCTCCTACGAGCAGTACTTC	CASSQGRGPSYEQYF	TRBV4-3	NA	NA	TRBJ2-7
TGCGCCAGCAGCTTTGGGGACAACCTCTACGAGCAGTACTTC	CASSFGDNLYEQYF	TRBV5-1	large	NA	TRBJ2-7
TGTGCCATCAGTGAGTCGGGTCTAGCGGGATCTAAGAACACCGGGGAGCTGTTTTTT	CAISESGLAGSKNTGELFF	TRBV10-3	NA	TRBD2	TRBJ2-2
TGTGCCAGCAGTGGCCAGACAGGGTTGGGGACCCAGTACTTC	CASSGQTGLGTQYF	TRBV25-1	medium-sized	TRBD1	TRBJ2-5
TGCAGTCTTCTCGCGGGAGAGGAATACGAGCAGTACTTC	CSLLAGEEYEQYF	TRBV20-1	few	TRBD2	TRBJ2-7
TGTGCCAGCAGCCCCCCGGGACGGGGAGATACGCAGTATTTT	CASSPPGRGDTQYF	TRBV7-9	medium-sized	NA	TRBJ2-3
TGTGCCAGCAGCTTACTAGCGGGAGTTTGGAATGAGCAGTTCTTC	CASSLLAGVWNEQFF	TRBV7-3	medium-sized	TRBD2	TRBJ2-1
TGTGCCAGCAGCAAAGTGACAGGGCGCCTTTACGAGGGCTACACCTTC	CASSKVTGRLYEGYTF	TRBV21-1	NA	NA	TRBJ1-2
TGTGCCAGCAGCTTTGGTTCGAACACTGAAGCTTTCTTT	CASSFGSNTEAFF	TRBV7-6	NA	NA	TRBJ1-1
TGTGCCAGCAGCCCGACAGACACCTACGAGCAGTACTTC	CASSPTDTYEQYF	TRBV9	medium-sized	NA	TRBJ2-7
TGTGCCAGCAGCGGGGTCAGTACCTACGAGCAGTACTTC	CASSGVSTYEQYF	TRBV9	medium-sized	NA	TRBJ2-7
TGTGCCAGCAGCGTAGTCGGGGGGAATACCTACAATGAGCAGTTCTTC	CASSVVGGNTYNEQFF	TRBV9	NA	TRBD2	TRBJ2-1
TGCAGTGCTAGTGGGCTAGCGGGAAACACCGGGGAGCTGTTTTTT	CSASGLAGNTGELFF	TRBV20-1	medium-sized	TRBD2	TRBJ2-2
TGTGCCAGCAGCCCCCGGGACCGATCCTACGAGCAGTACTTC	CASSPRDRSYEQYF	TRBV7-2	large	NA	TRBJ2-7
TGCAGTGCTGTGGAGGGTGGGGGCTTGGGGTATGATGAAAAACTGTTTTTT	CSAVEGGGLGYDEKLFF	TRBV20-1	medium-sized	NA	TRBJ1-4
TGTGCCAGCAGAACATGGGAGCAGTACTTC	CASRTWEQYF	TRBV7-9	few	NA	TRBJ2-7
TGTGCCAGCAGCCTACAGGGGGCCCCAGCTTTCTTT	CASSLQGAPAFF	TRBV7-9	large	TRBD1	TRBJ1-1
TGCAGTGTTAGAGGTTCGGGCAACGAGCAGTACTTC	CSVRGSGNEQYF	TRBV20-1	medium-sized	NA	TRBJ2-7
TGTGCCAGCAGAGACGACAGGGGTGAAGCTTTCTTT	CASRDDRGEAFF	TRBV7-9	NA	TRBD1	TRBJ1-1
TGTGCCAGTTACTCTGGAAACACCATATATTTT	CASYSGNTIYF	TRBV12-3/TRBV12-4	large	NA	TRBJ1-3
TGTGCCATCAGTAGGACCTACCTCCTGGGGGGATATCCATACAATGAGCAGTTCTTC	CAISRTYLLGGYPYNEQFF	TRBV10-3	few	NA	TRBJ2-1
TGTGCCAGCAGTGCCAATCACCGGGACGCTAGCTCCTACGAGCAGTACTTC	CASSANHRDASSYEQYF	TRBV9	medium-sized	NA	TRBJ2-7
TGTGCCAATTCCCTAGCGGGAGGGGTCAATGAGCAGTCCTTC	CANSLAGGVNEQSF	TRBV6-1	NA	TRBD2	TRBJ2-1
TGCAGCGTTGGCGCGCCCACCGGGGAGCTGTTTTTT	CSVGAPTGELFF	TRBV29-1	medium-sized	NA	TRBJ2-2
TGTGCCAGCAGCCTAGCGGGAGGGGTCTACGAGCAGTACTTC	CASSLAGGVYEQYF	TRBV7-9	medium-sized	TRBD2	TRBJ2-7
TGTGCCAGCAGATTTCGGGACGCCAATGAGCAGTTCTTC	CASRFRDANEQFF	TRBV13	medium-sized	NA	TRBJ2-1
TGTGCCAGCAGCTTAGTTGGCAATCAGCCCCAGCATTTT	CASSLVGNQPQHF	TRBV7-9	medium-sized	NA	TRBJ1-5
TGTGCCAGCACCCCGACAGGGGCGATATACAATGAGCAGTTCTTC	CASTPTGAIYNEQFF	TRBV5-8	medium-sized	TRBD1	TRBJ2-1
TGTGCCAGCAGCCTTGGACAGGGTAATCAGCCCCAGCATTTT	CASSLGQGNQPQHF	TRBV7-6	medium-sized	TRBD1	TRBJ1-5
TGTGCCAGCAGTTTAGCCGGGGACAGGGGGGTCAATGAGCAGTTCTTC	CASSLAGDRGVNEQFF	TRBV28	medium-sized	TRBD1	TRBJ2-1
TGTGCCAGCAGGGACAGCTATAATCAGCCCCAGCATTTT	CASRDSYNQPQHF	TRBV6-2/TRBV6-3	medium-sized	NA	TRBJ1-5
TGTGCCATCAGTGAGAGGTCTAGCGGGAGGGCCGAGCAGTACTTC	CAISERSSGRAEQYF	TRBV10-3	medium-sized	TRBD2	TRBJ2-7
TGTGCCAGCAGCCCGACAGGGTCCTCCTACGAGCAGTACTTC	CASSPTGSSYEQYF	TRBV16	medium-sized	TRBD1	TRBJ2-7
TGTGCCAGCAGCTTGGGGGGCCCTCACTCCTACGAGCAGTACTTC	CASSLGGPHSYEQYF	TRBV5-5	medium-sized	NA	TRBJ2-7
TGTGCCAGCAGCGTGACAGAGGCTCTTAACTATGGCTACACCTTC	CASSVTEALNYGYTF	TRBV9	medium-sized	NA	TRBJ1-2
TGTGCTAGTGGTTTGGACGAACGGGGGGACGAGCAGTACTTC	CASGLDERGDEQYF	TRBV12-5	NA	TRBD2	TRBJ2-7
TGTGCCAGCAGTTCAAGACTAGGGACGAACACCGGGGAGCTGTTTTTT	CASSSRLGTNTGELFF	TRBV28	medium-sized	NA	TRBJ2-2
TGTGCCAGCAGCCACATCTTAGGAGTAACCGGGACTAGTAGCGACGAGCAGTACTTC	CASSHILGVTGTSSDEQYF	TRBV28	medium-sized	TRBD2	TRBJ2-7
TGTGCCAGCAGCTTCGGGATCAGGGTTGGCTCCTACGAGCAGTACTTC	CASSFGIRVGSYEQYF	TRBV13	NA	NA	TRBJ2-7
TGTGCCAGCAGCAGGGGAAGCAATCAGCCCCAGCATTTT	CASSRGSNQPQHF	TRBV7-9	NA	NA	TRBJ1-5
TGTGCCAGTAGTTTGGCTAGCGCGGATGAGCAGTTCTTC	CASSLASADEQFF	TRBV19	medium-sized	NA	TRBJ2-1
TGTGCCAGCAGTCCCGACTCCCTAGCGCCAGAAGGTCAGTTCTTC	CASSPDSLAPEGQFF	TRBV12-3/TRBV12-4	medium-sized	NA	TRBJ2-1
TGTGCCACCAGCAGAGTGTCGGGTGAAAAACTGTTTTTT	CATSRVSGEKLFF	TRBV15	few	NA	TRBJ1-4
TGCAGTGCTGACGGGGGGAAGATCGGTGGCTACACCTTC	CSADGGKIGGYTF	TRBV20-1	large	NA	TRBJ1-2